The T cell receptor beta chain under discussion was sequenced for a study of CD8+ T cells in alopecia areata. The wider study: Treated patients were dosed with oral tofacitinib, taking 5 to 10 mg twice daily.

Noted treatment: oral pan-JAK inhibitor, 5-10 mg twice daily. After isolation, RNA underwent reverse transcription to generate cDNA as the sequencing template. Sequencing used immunoSEQ multiplex PCR; TCRdb keeps in-frame clones, though not all of them. The sample includes roughly 120,000 clones, less than 70% seen only once; the top ten take about 3.7%. The TCR comes from a human donor with alopecia areata. The source was CD4+ T cells sorted from blood, collected at week 24, from a patient treated with tofacitinib.

The CDR3 bases are TGCGCCAGCAGCCCGGGACTAGCGGGGTATGAGCAGTTCTTC. Its translation is CASSPGLAGYEQFF. This chain links TRBV5-1 with TRBJ2-1; 13 nucleotides align to TRBD2. This CDR3 region has 14 residues. V shed 4 bases, J shed 8 bases, and the junction held 3 bases outside the gene matches. From germline, CDR1 is SGHRS and CDR2 YFSETQ.